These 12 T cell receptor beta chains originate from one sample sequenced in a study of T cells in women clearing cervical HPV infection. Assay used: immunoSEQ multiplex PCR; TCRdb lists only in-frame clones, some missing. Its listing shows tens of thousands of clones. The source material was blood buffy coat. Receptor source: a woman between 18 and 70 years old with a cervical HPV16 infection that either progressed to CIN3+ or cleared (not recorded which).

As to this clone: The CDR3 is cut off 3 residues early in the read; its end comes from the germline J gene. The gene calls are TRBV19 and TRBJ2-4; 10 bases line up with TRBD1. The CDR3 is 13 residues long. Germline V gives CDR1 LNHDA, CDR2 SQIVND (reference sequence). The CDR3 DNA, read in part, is TGTGCCAGTAGCAGACAGGGGGCAGGGGGT. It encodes CASSRQGAGG. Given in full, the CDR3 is CASSRQGAGGQYF.

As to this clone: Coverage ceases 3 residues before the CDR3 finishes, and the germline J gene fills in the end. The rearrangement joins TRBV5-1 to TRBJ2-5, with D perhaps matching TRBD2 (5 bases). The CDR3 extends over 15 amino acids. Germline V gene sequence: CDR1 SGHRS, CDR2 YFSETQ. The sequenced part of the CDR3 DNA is TGCGCCAGCAGCCTCCAGGACTTTAGCACAGATACC. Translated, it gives CASSLQDFSTDT. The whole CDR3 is CASSLQDFSTDTQYF.

CDR3 DNA (partial): TGTGCCAGCAGCTTGGGAACGGGGGGCTCGTACAATGAG. This codes for CASSLGTGGSYNE. The whole CDR3 reads CASSLGTGGSYNEQFF. This chain connects TRBV5-4 to TRBJ2-1; TRBD2 is a possible D gene (7 bases). The CDR3 end lies 3 residues beyond the end of the read and is filled in from the germline J gene. Germline CDR1 SGHNT, CDR2 YYREEE (reference sequence). V dropped 0 bases and J dropped 4 bases, with 14 bases sitting between them. The CDR3 consists of 16 residues. Together with reference TRBV5-4 and TRBJ2-1, the CDR3 gives the full variable domain: ETGVTQSPTHLIKTRGQQVTLRCSSQSGHNTVSWYQQALGQGPQFIFQYYREEENGRGNFPPRFSGLQFPNYSSELNVNALELDDSALYLCASSLGTGGSYNEQFFGPGTRLTVL.

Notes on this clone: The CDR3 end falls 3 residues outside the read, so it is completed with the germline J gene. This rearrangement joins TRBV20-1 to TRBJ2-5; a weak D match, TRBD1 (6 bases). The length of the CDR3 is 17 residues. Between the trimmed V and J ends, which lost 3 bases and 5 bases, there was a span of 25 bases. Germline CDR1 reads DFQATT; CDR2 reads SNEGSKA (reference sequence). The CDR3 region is CSASNRWQGTRGETQYF. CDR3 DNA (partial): TGCAGTGCTAGTAATAGGTGGCAGGGAACTAGGGGGGAGACC.

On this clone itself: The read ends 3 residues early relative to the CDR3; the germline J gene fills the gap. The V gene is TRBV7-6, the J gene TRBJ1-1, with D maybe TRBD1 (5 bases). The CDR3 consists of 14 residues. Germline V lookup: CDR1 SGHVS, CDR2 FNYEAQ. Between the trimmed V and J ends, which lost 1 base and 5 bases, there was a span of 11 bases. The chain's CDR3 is CASSLGGVLTEAFF. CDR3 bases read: TGTGCCAGCAGCTTAGGGGGGGTGCTAACTGAA. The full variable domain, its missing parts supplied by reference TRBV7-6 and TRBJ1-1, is GAGVSQSPRYKVTKRGQDVALRCDPISGHVSLYWYRQALGQGPEFLTYFNYEAQQDKSGLPNDRFSAERPEGSISTLTIQRTEQRDSAMYRCASSLGGVLTEAFFGQGTRLTVV.

This chain's CDR3 is CASSEAGTGQETQYF. The DNA read from the CDR3 is TGTGCCAGCAGTGAAGCCGGGACAGGGCAAGAGACC. This chain uses TRBV2 with TRBJ2-5; TRBD1 agrees at 9 bases. The read ends 3 residues shy of where the CDR3 ends; the end is completed using the germline J gene. The germline CDR1 and CDR2 sequences are SNHLY and FYNNEI. The CDR3 covers 15 residues. V shed 0 bases and J 2 bases; nucleotides not matched to a gene: 1.

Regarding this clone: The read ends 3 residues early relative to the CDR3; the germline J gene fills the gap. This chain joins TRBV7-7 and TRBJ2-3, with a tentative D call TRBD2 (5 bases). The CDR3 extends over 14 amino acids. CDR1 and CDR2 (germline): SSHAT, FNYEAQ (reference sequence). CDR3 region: CASSLTGVGETQYF. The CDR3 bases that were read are TGTGCCAGCAGCCTCACCGGGGTTGGAGAGACG.

The part of the CDR3 DNA that was read is TGTGCCATCAGTGAAGGGGGTATGGGCAATCAGCCC. Its translation is CAISEGGMGNQP. The whole CDR3 reads CAISEGGMGNQPQHF. The V call is TRBV10-3, the J call TRBJ1-5; D is possibly TRBD1 (6 bases). The read ends 3 residues shy of where the CDR3 ends; the end is completed using the germline J gene. Germline loops: CDR1 ENHRY, CDR2 SYGVKD. Trimming left V 3 bases short and J 2 bases short, with 11 bases between. The length of the CDR3 is 15 residues.

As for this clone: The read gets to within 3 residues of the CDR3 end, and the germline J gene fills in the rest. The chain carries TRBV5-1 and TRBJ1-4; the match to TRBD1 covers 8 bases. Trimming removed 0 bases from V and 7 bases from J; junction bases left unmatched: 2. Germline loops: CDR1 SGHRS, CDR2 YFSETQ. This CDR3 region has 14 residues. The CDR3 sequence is CASSLAGGAEKLFF. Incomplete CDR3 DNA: TGCGCCAGCAGCTTGGCAGGGGGCGCTGAAAAA.

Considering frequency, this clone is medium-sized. The CDR3 sequence: CASSMGLARGRELFF. The sequenced CDR3 bases are TGTGCCAGCAGCATGGGACTAGCGAGGGGGCGGGAG. The chain joins TRBV7-3 to TRBJ2-2; 10 bases align to TRBD2. The DNA ends 3 residues before the CDR3 does, and the rest of the CDR3 is filled in from the germline J gene. Germline-derived CDR1 and CDR2 are SGHTA and FQGTGA. The CDR3 is 15 residues long. The V gene end was trimmed by 5 bases and the J gene end by 9 bases; junction bases not matched to a gene: 9.

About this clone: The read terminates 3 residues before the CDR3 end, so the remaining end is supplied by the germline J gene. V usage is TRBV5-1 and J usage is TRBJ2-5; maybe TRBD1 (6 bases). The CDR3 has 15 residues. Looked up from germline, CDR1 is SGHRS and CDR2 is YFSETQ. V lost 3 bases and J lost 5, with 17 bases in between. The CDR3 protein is CASSYGQQGRETQYF. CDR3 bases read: TGCGCCAGCAGCTATGGACAGCAAGGAAGGGAGACC.

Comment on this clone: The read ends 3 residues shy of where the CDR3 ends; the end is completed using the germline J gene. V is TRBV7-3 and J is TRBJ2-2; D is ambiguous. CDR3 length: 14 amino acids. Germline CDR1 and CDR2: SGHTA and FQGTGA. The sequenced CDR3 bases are TGTGCCAGCAGCTTAAACAGAAATAATTCACCG. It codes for CASSLNRNNSP. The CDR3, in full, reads CASSLNRNNSPLFF. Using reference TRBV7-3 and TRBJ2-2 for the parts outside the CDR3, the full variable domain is GAGVSQTPSNKVTEKGKYVELRCDPISGHTALYWYRQSLGQGPEFLIYFQGTGAADDSGLPNDRFFAVRPEGSVSTLKIQRTERGDSAVYLCASSLNRNNSPLFFGEGSRLTVL.